The 29 T cell receptor beta chains listed next were all sequenced from one sample in a study of cytomegalovirus exposure and HLA in healthy donors listed by TCRdb under 2017. Library prep was done by the immunoSEQ multiplex PCR assay. A mixture of 60 forward primers for TCR Vbeta segments and 13 reverse primers for TCR Jbeta segments was used in the multiplex PCR. TCRdb provides this immuneACCESS table in a form limited to in-frame rearrangements. Some clones are lacking; in checked studies, under half of them reflect an unresolved V gene, and why the rest are absent is not known. A total of approximately 140,000 clones appear in this sample, about four fifths of them only once. The ten top clones hold over 2.5% of the sample. Material for sequencing was PBMCs. The receptor source for this set is a male donor in good health and CMV-seronegative.

The gene calls are TRBV30 and TRBJ2-2; perhaps TRBD1 as D (6 bases). V lost 0 bases, J lost 6 bases, and 14 bases lay in between. The CDR3 loop spans 15 amino acids. Germline values: CDR1 GTSNPN, CDR2 SVGIG (reference sequence). The CDR3: CAWSVGRGRSGELFF. The CDR3 DNA reads TGTGCCTGGAGTGTCGGCAGGGGAAGATCCGGGGAGCTGTTTTTT.

This clone has a single count. CDR3 sequence (DNA): TGCGCCAGCAGCCAAGATAAAGACAGGGACGGAATCTATGGCTACACCTTC. Translated: CASSQDKDRDGIYGYTF. This rearrangement joins TRBV4-3 to TRBJ1-2; 7 bases are a match to TRBD1. The germline CDR1 and CDR2 sequences are LGHNA and YSLEER. This CDR3 comprises 17 residues. Trimming removed 0 bases from V and 4 bases from J; junction bases left unmatched: 11.

The V call is TRBV5-4, the J call TRBJ1-2; 7 nucleotides line up with TRBD1. The CDR3 loop spans 15 amino acids. The germline V gene encodes CDR1 SGHNT and CDR2 YYREEE (reference sequence). V dropped 4 bases and J dropped 4; count of bases not matched to a gene: 10. The CDR3 region has the DNA TGTGCCAGCAGCCCGGGACAGCACCTTATCTATGGCTACACCTTC. Translated: CASSPGQHLIYGYTF.

To note about this clone: Its ends do not fully match the called genes, so a read error is possible. Different DNA sequences within this sample yield the same CDR3. This rearrangement joins TRBV2 to TRBJ2-7; TRBD1 matches at 8 bases. Germline CDR1 reads SNHLY; CDR2 reads FYNNEI. The CDR3 totals 12 residues. The CDR3 region has the DNA TGCGCCACCAGGACAGGGCAAGGCGAGCAGTACTTC. Translation: CATRTGQGEQYF.

This chain's CDR3 is CASSAAGTYEQYF. CDR3 nucleotides: TGTGCCAGTAGTGCCGCAGGCACCTACGAGCAGTACTTC. The gene calls are TRBV19 and TRBJ2-7, with unresolved D. Trimming removed 5 bases at V and 2 bases at J, with 10 bases between. CDR3 length equals 13 residues. CDR1 and CDR2 (germline): LNHDA, SQIVND (reference sequence).

The genes are TRBV5-1 and TRBJ1-1; weak D call: TRBD1 (5 bases). V gave up 5 bases and J gave up 1 base, with 12 bases separating them. CDR3 length equals 14 residues. Germline V CDR1 and CDR2: SGHRS, YFSETQ. The CDR3 nucleotides are TGCGCCAGCAGGAAACGGGGGGAGAACACTGAAGCTTTCTTT. Amino acids: CASRKRGENTEAFF.

The chain is built from TRBV2 and TRBJ2-2, with D possibly matching TRBD2 (6 bases). V was trimmed by 5 bases and J by 7 bases, leaving 14 bases between them. The CDR3 totals 14 residues. CDR1 is SNHLY, CDR2 FYNNEI, per germline. The CDR3 bases are TGTGCCAGCAGTAGGTACCCCGGGAGCGGGGAGCTGTTTTTT. Encoded protein: CASSRYPGSGELFF.

This clone was seen only once. The CDR3 region is CAISETRTSGLYEQYF. The CDR3 bases are TGTGCCATCAGTGAGACCAGGACTAGCGGGCTCTACGAGCAGTACTTC. The chain employs TRBV10-3 and TRBJ2-7, with TRBD2 identical over 11 bases. The CDR3 contains 16 residues. CDR1 is ENHRY, CDR2 SYGVKD, per germline. V was pared by 2 bases and J by 3 bases, with 6 bases of the junction left unmatched.

The chain carries TRBV6-4 and TRBJ2-1; D perhaps matches TRBD2 (6 bases). Germline V gives CDR1 MRHNA, CDR2 SNTAGT. This CDR3 has 13 residues. Trimming removed 1 base at V and 7 bases at J, with 8 bases between. For the CDR3, the DNA is TGTGCCAGCAGTGACTATGGGGGGAATGAGCAGTTCTTC. Its translation: CASSDYGGNEQFF.

The chain couples TRBV2 to TRBJ2-6, with D hard to call. Germline CDR1 and CDR2: SNHLY and FYNNEI. Trimming cost V 2 bases and J 3 bases, with 5 bases left between them. The CDR3 totals 14 residues. Here the CDR3 DNA reads TGTGCCAGCAGTGAAACGGGTGGGGCCAACGTCCTGACTTTC. Its translation is CASSETGGANVLTF. The full variable domain, its missing parts supplied by reference TRBV2 and TRBJ2-6, is EPEVTQTPSHQVTQMGQEVILRCVPISNHLYFYWYRQILGQKVEFLVSFYNNEISEKSEIFDDQFSVERPDGSNFTLKIRSTKLEDSAMYFCASSETGGANVLTFGAGSRLTVL.

V and J are TRBV19 and TRBJ1-4, with D tentatively TRBD1 (5 bases). This CDR3 comprises 13 residues. V lost 7 bases and J lost 8, with 14 bases in between. Germline-derived CDR1 and CDR2 are LNHDA and SQIVND (reference sequence). The CDR3 region has the DNA TGTGCCAGTAACCCTCGGGGGGACGAAAAACTGTTTTTT. Its protein product is CASNPRGDEKLFF.

J is TRBJ2-5 and V is TRBV6-5; 8 bases line up with TRBD2. The DNA end is more similar to TRBJ2-7, so the J call may be wrong. The germline gives CDR1 MNHEY, CDR2 SVGAGI. The CDR3 loop spans 15 amino acids. CDR3 region: CASSHQAGVGDEQYF. The CDR3 DNA reads as TGTGCCAGCAGTCACCAAGCGGGAGTTGGCGACGAGCAGTACTTC.

The chain carries TRBV19 and TRBJ2-1, with TRBD2 matching 9 bases. Trimming removed 9 bases from V and 6 bases from J; junction bases left unmatched: 9. CDR3 length: 14 residues. CDR1 and CDR2 (germline): LNHDA, SQIVND (reference sequence). The CDR3 bases are TGTGCCAGCCTCGACGGGACTAGCTCCAATGAGCAGTTCTTC. This encodes CASLDGTSSNEQFF. Complete variable domain (other parts from reference TRBV19 and TRBJ2-1): DGGITQSPKYLFRKEGQNVTLSCEQNLNHDAMYWYRQDPGQGLRLIYYSQIVNDFQKGDIAEGYSVSREKKESFPLTVTSAQKNPTAFYLCASLDGTSSNEQFFGPGTRLTVL.

The chain has TRBV5-1 and TRBJ1-1; D possibly corresponds to TRBD1 (6 bases). CDR3 length equals 18 residues. In germline, CDR1 is SGHRS, CDR2 YFSETQ. The ends were cut back, 0 bases at V and 4 bases at J, with 22 bases in the middle. CDR3 in DNA: TGCGCCAGCAGCTTGGACCCGGGACAACGCCGGTGGGGCACTGAAGCTTTCTTT. Translating it yields CASSLDPGQRRWGTEAFF.

This chain connects TRBV25-1 to TRBJ1-1; D perhaps matches TRBD1 (6 bases). Germline CDR1 reads MGHDK; CDR2 reads SYGVNS. The V and J ends lost 1 base and 1 base respectively, with 7 bases between them. CDR3 length: 14 residues. CDR3 nucleotides: TGTGCCAGCAGTGAATGGGGACAGAACACTGAAGCTTTCTTT. Encoded protein: CASSEWGQNTEAFF.

In this sample, this clone turned up a few times. The chain is built from TRBV5-8 and TRBJ2-1; 7 positions match TRBD2. Germline CDR1 SGHTS, CDR2 YDEGEE. The CDR3 extends over 15 amino acids. Trimming removed 4 bases from V and 2 bases from J; junction bases left unmatched: 6. Written as DNA, the CDR3 is TGTGCCAGCAGCCCCGCGGGAGCCCCCTACAATGAGCAGTTCTTC. Its translation: CASSPAGAPYNEQFF.

The rearrangement uses TRBV15 and TRBJ2-7, with 9 positions matching TRBD1. Germline-derived CDR1 and CDR2 are LNHNV and YYDKDF (reference sequence). This CDR3 has 16 residues. Trimming cost V 0 bases and J 4 bases; bases outside gene matches: 7. CDR3 protein: CATSRDRGTGRYEQYF. The CDR3 DNA is TGTGCCACCAGCAGAGACCGTGGGACAGGGCGGTACGAGCAGTACTTC.

The chain combines TRBV29-1 with TRBJ1-2; 8 bases map to TRBD1. CDR1 and CDR2 (germline): SQVTM, ANQGSEA. With 6 bases clipped from V and 8 bases from J, the junction kept 8 bases outside the gene matches. This CDR3 has 12 residues. The CDR3 coding sequence is TGCAGCGTCGCAGGACAGGGTGGCGGCTACACCTTC. This codes for CSVAGQGGGYTF.

In nucleotides, the CDR3 is TGTGCCAGCAGCGTAGTAGGGGGCCCCCCGGACGCTGAAGCTTTCTTT. Amino acids: CASSVVGGPPDAEAFF. The genes are TRBV9 and TRBJ1-1; 7 bases fit TRBD1. With 0 bases clipped from V and 6 bases from J, the junction kept 11 bases outside the gene matches. This CDR3 contains 16 residues. Germline V lookup: CDR1 SGDLS, CDR2 YYNGEE.

The count of this clone is one. The chain couples TRBV6-5 to TRBJ2-1; no definite D call. The CDR3 is 13 residues long. Per the germline V gene, CDR1 is MNHEY and CDR2 is SVGAGI. The V end was cut by 6 bases, the J end by 0 bases, with 6 bases between. DNA of the CDR3: TGTGCCAGCAGGCTAAGCTCCTACAATGAGCAGTTCTTC. Translation gives CASRLSSYNEQFF.

This clone was seen just once. This chain's CDR3 is CASAPAPAYEQYF. For the CDR3, the DNA is TGTGCCAGCGCTCCAGCGCCTGCCTACGAGCAGTACTTC. The chain is built from TRBV7-2 and TRBJ2-7; no clear D. The CDR3 covers 13 residues. V was pared by 8 bases and J by 2 bases, with 13 bases between. CDR1 is SGHTA, CDR2 FQGNSA, per germline. Using reference TRBV7-2 and TRBJ2-7 for the parts outside the CDR3, the full variable domain is GAGVSQSPSNKVTEKGKDVELRCDPISGHTALYWYRQSLGQGLEFLIYFQGNSAPDKSGLPSDRFSAERTGGSVSTLTIQRTQQEDSAVYLCASAPAPAYEQYFGPGTRLTVT.

As concerns this clone: An end of the junction differs from the germline gene, which may be a read error. J is TRBJ2-5 and V is TRBV7-7; TRBD2 matches 15 bases. The CDR3 extends over 16 amino acids. Germline assignment: CDR1 SSHAT and CDR2 FNYEAQ (reference sequence). This chain's CDR3 is CASSLAGLAGGETQYF. The DNA of the CDR3 is TGTGCTAGCAGCTTAGCAGGACTAGCGGGAGGGGAGACCCAGTACTTC.

This chain uses TRBV9 with TRBJ2-1, with D uncertain. Germline V lookup: CDR1 SGDLS, CDR2 YYNGEE. V gave up 0 bases and J gave up 1 base, with 5 bases separating them. This CDR3 spans 14 amino acids. CDR3 loop: CASSVVLSYNEQFF. CDR3 nucleotides: TGTGCCAGCAGCGTAGTCTTATCCTACAATGAGCAGTTCTTC.

The V gene is TRBV19, the J gene TRBJ1-5; a possible D gene is TRBD1 (5 bases). This CDR3 spans 15 amino acids. Per the germline V gene, CDR1 is LNHDA and CDR2 is SQIVND (reference sequence). V was pared by 1 base and J by 1 base, with 8 bases between. Written as DNA, the CDR3 is TGTGCCAGTAGTATAGTAGGGGCGAGCAATCAGCCCCAGCATTTT. Residues: CASSIVGASNQPQHF.

This chain uses TRBV19 with TRBJ1-1; 7 bases are shared with TRBD1. The length of the CDR3 is 15 residues. The V gene's germline CDR1 is LNHDA and CDR2 SQIVND (reference sequence). J was trimmed by 1 base and V by 1 base; bases with no gene match: 3. The CDR3 region has the DNA TGTGCCAGTAGTATAGTATGGACAGGGAACACTGAAGCTTTCTTT. It specifies CASSIVWTGNTEAFF.

This chain links TRBV9 with TRBJ2-5; a possible D gene is TRBD2 (6 bases). Germline V gives CDR1 SGDLS, CDR2 YYNGEE. The CDR3 totals 14 residues. V gave up 2 bases and J gave up 4 bases, with 12 bases separating them. The CDR3 DNA follows: TGTGCCAGCAGCGTCACACTGGGGGGAGAGACCCAGTACTTC. As protein: CASSVTLGGETQYF.

The chain is built from TRBV27 and TRBJ1-2; D remains unclear. Trimming stripped 5 bases from V and 7 bases from J, with 20 bases between. The CDR3 length is 15 residues. CDR1 and CDR2 (germline): MNHEY, SMNVEV (reference sequence). The CDR3 nucleotides are TGTGCCAGCAGTCCCCCCTCAGATGTCCCGGGTGGCTACACCTTC. Protein sequence: CASSPPSDVPGGYTF.

The chain has TRBV4-1 and TRBJ2-1, with a tentative D call TRBD2 (6 bases). V lost 3 bases, J lost 0 bases, and 9 bases lay in between. Germline loops: CDR1 MGHRA, CDR2 YSYEKL. The CDR3 covers 15 residues. The CDR3 spells CASSQLTSSYNEQFF. The CDR3 DNA sequence: TGCGCCAGCAGCCAGTTGACTAGCTCCTACAATGAGCAGTTCTTC.

The rearrangement joins TRBV27 to TRBJ2-7, with 9 bases fitting TRBD1. Unmatched junction bases numbered 9, after V lost 3 bases and J lost 6 bases. The CDR3 is 15 residues long. The germline gives CDR1 MNHEY, CDR2 SMNVEV (reference sequence). This CDR3 is CASSLQQGASLEQYF. CDR3 DNA: TGTGCCAGCAGTTTGCAACAGGGGGCGTCTCTCGAGCAGTACTTC.